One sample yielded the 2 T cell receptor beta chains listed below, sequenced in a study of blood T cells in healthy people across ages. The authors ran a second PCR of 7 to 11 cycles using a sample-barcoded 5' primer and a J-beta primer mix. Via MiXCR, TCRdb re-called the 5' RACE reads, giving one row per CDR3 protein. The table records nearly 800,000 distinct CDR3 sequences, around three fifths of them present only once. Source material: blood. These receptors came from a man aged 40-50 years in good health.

The CDR3 nucleotides are TGTGCCAGCAGTGAGACGATACGGGACGCAGAGAGGTACGAGCAGTACTTC. Amino acid sequence: CASSETIRDAERYEQYF. The V and J genes are TRBV2 and TRBJ2-7, with D possibly called TRBD1 or TRBD2 (5 bases each). Germline lookup yields CDR1 SNHLY and CDR2 FYNNEI. The CDR3 sequence is 17 residues long. Between the trimmed V and J ends, which lost 3 bases and 4 bases, there was a span of 22 bases.

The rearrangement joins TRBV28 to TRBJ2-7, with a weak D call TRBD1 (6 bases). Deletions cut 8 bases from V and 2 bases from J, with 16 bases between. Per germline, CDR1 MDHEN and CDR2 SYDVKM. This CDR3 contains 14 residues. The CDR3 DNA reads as TGTGCCAGCGGACCAACAGGGTTTGCCTACGAGCAGTACTTC. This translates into CASGPTGFAYEQYF. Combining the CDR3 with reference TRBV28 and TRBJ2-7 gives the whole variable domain DVKVTQSSRYLVKRTGEKVFLECVQDMDHENMFWYRQDPGLGLRLIYFSYDVKMKEKGDIPEGYSVSREKKERFSLILESASTNQTSMYLCASGPTGFAYEQYFGPGTRLTVT.